The 11 T cell receptor beta chains presented below share a single source sample, sequenced in a study of shared clonotypes between healthy human individuals (dated by TCRdb to 2020 to 2021). The library was built by means of the immunoSEQ multiplex PCR assay. In its TCRdb copy, this immuneACCESS table keeps in-frame sequences only and misses some clones. Where compared with another copy, unresolved V genes explain less than half of these, and the others have no known cause. This sample gives fewer than 400,000 clones in total; approximately 79% of them show up just once. The ten biggest clones cover approximately 10% of the sample. Sequencing used memory CD4+ T cells sorted from blood. The cell subset or site label, read with the paper, signifies: CD45RA-negative fraction. These receptors all come from a young man in good health.

The chain couples TRBV4-2 to TRBJ2-1; no definite D call. Germline CDR1 LGHNA, CDR2 YNFKEQ. V lost 0 bases, J lost 7 bases, and 4 bases lay in between. The CDR3 is 12 residues long. The CDR3 nucleotides read TGTGCCAGCAGCCAAGATGGGAATGAGCAGTTCTTC. Translating it yields CASSQDGNEQFF.

This clone was counted at least ten times. The chain employs TRBV6-6 and TRBJ1-3; no reliable D call. CDR3 length: 14 amino acids. The germline gives CDR1 MNHNY, CDR2 SVGAGI (reference sequence). CDR3 residues: CGGFGRRSGNTIYF. CDR3 DNA sequence: TGTGGCGGGTTCGGGAGGCGCTCTGGAAACACCATATATTTT.

This clone has more than one count but fewer than ten. The CDR3: CASGLVVVGTGVLLEAFF. The CDR3 bases are TGTGCTAGTGGTTTGGTAGTGGTTGGGACAGGGGTTCTACTTGAAGCTTTCTTT. The chain combines TRBV12-5 with TRBJ1-1; TRBD1 matches at 10 bases. CDR1 and CDR2 (germline): LGHNT, FRNRAP. J lost 7 bases, V lost 0 bases, and 14 bases had no gene match. This CDR3 is built from 18 residues.

This clone was seen ten or more times. The chain combines TRBV6-5 with TRBJ1-1, with D perhaps matching TRBD1 (5 bases). Trimming removed 3 bases at V and 3 bases at J, with 14 bases between. From germline, CDR1 is MNHEY and CDR2 SVGAGI. CDR3 length equals 15 residues. Here the CDR3 DNA reads TGTGCCAGCAGTTATAACGGGGGACTTGACACTGAAGCTTTCTTT. Translation gives CASSYNGGLDTEAFF.

This clone was observed once. The J gene is TRBJ2-7, the V gene TRBV5-6, with 7 bases that match TRBD2. Germline V lookup: CDR1 SGHDT, CDR2 YYEEEE. V shed 1 base, J shed 4 bases, and the junction held 8 bases outside the gene matches. The CDR3 has 15 residues. In DNA, the CDR3 is TGTGCCAGCAGCTTGACCGGGACTAAACCGTACGAGCAGTACTTC. This encodes CASSLTGTKPYEQYF.

This rearrangement joins TRBV4-1 to TRBJ1-1; no definite D call. Trimming pared 1 base from V and 1 base from J, leaving 10 bases between. Per germline, CDR1 MGHRA and CDR2 YSYEKL. The CDR3 is made up of 15 amino acids. The CDR3 sequence: CASSQAPNRNTEAFF. The CDR3 DNA reads as TGCGCCAGCAGCCAAGCACCCAACAGGAACACTGAAGCTTTCTTT.

The chain links TRBV10-3 to TRBJ2-7; perhaps TRBD2 as D (5 bases). Trimming took off 3 bases at V and 4 bases at J, with 10 bases between the two ends. The V gene's germline CDR1 is ENHRY and CDR2 SYGVKD. This CDR3 comprises 13 residues. CDR3 DNA: TGTGCCATCAGTGATCTAGCCGGTTACGAGCAGTACTTC. Amino acids: CAISDLAGYEQYF.

The V and J genes are TRBV5-4 and TRBJ2-3, with no clear D. V gave up 0 bases and J gave up 0 bases, with 8 bases separating them. The CDR3 has 15 amino acids. Germline V gives CDR1 SGHNT, CDR2 YYREEE (reference sequence). CDR3 region: CASSLEVRSTDTQYF. Written as DNA, the CDR3 is TGTGCCAGCAGCTTGGAAGTTAGGAGCACAGATACGCAGTATTTT.

V usage is TRBV10-3 and J usage is TRBJ1-3; TRBD1 aligns across 7 bases. CDR3 length: 16 residues. J lost 0 bases, V lost 3 bases, and 5 bases had no gene match. The V gene's germline CDR1 is ENHRY and CDR2 SYGVKD. The CDR3 DNA sequence: TGTGCCATCAGTGACCCCGACAGGGACTCTGGAAACACCATATATTTT. Protein product: CAISDPDRDSGNTIYF.

The chain uses TRBV5-5 and TRBJ1-1, with D unresolved. The CDR3 is made up of 13 amino acids. The germline V gene encodes CDR1 SGHKS and CDR2 YYEKEE (reference sequence). Trimming removed 4 bases from V and 1 base from J, with 8 bases in between. CDR3 DNA sequence: TGTGCCAGCAGCCTCGCGCAGAACACTGAAGCTTTCTTT. Translating gives CASSLAQNTEAFF.

This chain links TRBV10-3 with TRBJ1-4; 9 bases fit TRBD1. J lost 8 bases, V lost 5 bases, and 3 bases had no gene match. Per germline, CDR1 ENHRY and CDR2 SYGVKD. The CDR3 is 13 amino acids. The CDR3 reads CAISLDRGEKLFF. CDR3 DNA sequence: TGTGCCATCAGTTTGGACAGGGGAGAAAAACTGTTTTTT.